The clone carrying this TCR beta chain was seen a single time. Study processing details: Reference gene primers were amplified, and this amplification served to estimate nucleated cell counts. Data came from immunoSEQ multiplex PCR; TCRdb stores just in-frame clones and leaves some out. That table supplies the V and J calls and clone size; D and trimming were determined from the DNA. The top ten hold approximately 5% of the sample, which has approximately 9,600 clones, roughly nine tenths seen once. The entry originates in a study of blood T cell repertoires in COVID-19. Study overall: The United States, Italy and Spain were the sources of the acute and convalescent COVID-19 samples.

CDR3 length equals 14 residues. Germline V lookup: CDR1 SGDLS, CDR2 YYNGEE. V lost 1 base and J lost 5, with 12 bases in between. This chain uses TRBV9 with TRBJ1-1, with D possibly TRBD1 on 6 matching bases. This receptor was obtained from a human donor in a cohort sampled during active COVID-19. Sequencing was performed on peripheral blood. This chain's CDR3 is CASSVYPGETEAFF. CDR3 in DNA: TGTGCCAGCAGCGTATATCCAGGGGAAACTGAAGCTTTCTTT.